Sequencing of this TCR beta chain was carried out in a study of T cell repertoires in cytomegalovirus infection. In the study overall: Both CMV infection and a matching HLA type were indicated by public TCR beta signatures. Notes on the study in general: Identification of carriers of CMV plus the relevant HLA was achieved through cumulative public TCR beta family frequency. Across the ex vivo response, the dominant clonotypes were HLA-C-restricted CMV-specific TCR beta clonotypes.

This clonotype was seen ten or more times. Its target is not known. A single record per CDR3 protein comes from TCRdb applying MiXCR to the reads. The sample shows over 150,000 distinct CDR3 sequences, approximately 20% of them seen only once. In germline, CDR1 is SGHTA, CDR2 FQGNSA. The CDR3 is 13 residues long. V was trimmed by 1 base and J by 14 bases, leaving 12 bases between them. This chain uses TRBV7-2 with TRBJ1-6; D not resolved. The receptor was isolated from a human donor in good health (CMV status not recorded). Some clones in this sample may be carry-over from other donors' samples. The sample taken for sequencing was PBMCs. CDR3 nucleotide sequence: TGTGCCAGCAGCTTAGTGGGTTACATCACCCTCCACTTT. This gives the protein CASSLVGYITLHF.